A selection of T cell receptor beta chains follows, all from one sample in a study of T cell responses to AZD1222 COVID-19 vaccine. Sequencing was performed with immunoSEQ multiplex PCR; in TCRdb, only in-frame clones are kept and a portion is missing. The data hold around 95,000 clones, with about nine tenths observed a single time. Sequences were derived from peripheral blood, sampled on day 0 of AZD1222 vaccination. All receptors derive from an adult in good health. The CDR3 runs from the conserved cysteine through the conserved F or W. D genes are given only for firm matches. Clone size appears in some rows only: once, few, many, or a class for an expanded clone.

V	J	length	D	size	CDR3	DNA
TRBV9	TRBJ2-1	15	-	-	CASSVAGQGENEQFF	TGTGCCAGCAGCGTAGCGGGTCAGGGTGAGAATGAGCAGTTCTTC
TRBV5-1	TRBJ2-3	14	-	-	CASSPSIGADTQYF	TGCGCCAGCAGCCCTTCAATTGGGGCAGATACGCAGTATTTT
TRBV2	TRBJ2-7	15	TRBD2	-	CASGGVAGGPDEQYF	TGTGCCAGTGGGGGAGTAGCGGGAGGGCCCGACGAGCAGTACTTC
TRBV2	TRBJ1-5	14	TRBD1	-	CASSNTGGNQPQHF	TGTGCCAGCAGCAATACAGGGGGCAATCAGCCCCAGCATTTT
TRBV2	TRBJ2-7	11	-	-	CASTGSYEQYF	TGTGCCAGCACAGGGTCCTACGAGCAGTACTTC
TRBV27	TRBJ2-3	12	-	once	CASSLSRDTQYF	TGTGCCAGCAGTTTATCAAGAGATACGCAGTATTTT
TRBV18	TRBJ2-7	14	-	-	CASSPKPGAGEQYF	TGTGCCAGCTCACCCAAACCAGGGGCGGGGGAGCAGTACTTC
TRBV28	TRBJ1-1	18	-	-	CASSLLSGSYGGNTEAFF	TGTGCCAGCAGTTTGCTGTCGGGGTCTTATGGGGGGAATACTGAAGCTTTCTTT
TRBV7-6	TRBJ2-1	13	TRBD2	-	CASSLPGGDEQFF	TGTGCCAGCAGCTTACCGGGGGGTGATGAGCAGTTCTTC
TRBV7-9	TRBJ1-4	15	TRBD1	-	CASSFPGQGREKLFF	TGTGCCAGCAGCTTTCCGGGACAGGGTCGTGAAAAACTGTTTTTT
TRBV24-1	TRBJ2-5	13	TRBD2	-	CATSRAGVETQYF	TGTGCCACCAGTCGAGCGGGAGTAGAGACCCAGTACTTC
TRBV6-5	TRBJ1-3	15	TRBD1	-	CASSSGQGSGNTIYF	TGTGCCAGCAGTTCGGGACAGGGCTCTGGAAACACCATATATTTT
TRBV3-1/TRBV3-2	TRBJ2-5	13	-	-	CASSPDARETQYF	TGTGCCAGCAGCCCCGACGCTCGGGAGACCCAGTACTTC
TRBV3-1/TRBV3-2	TRBJ2-1	16	TRBD1	once	CASSQGTGDYYNEQFF	TGTGCCAGCAGCCAAGGGACAGGGGATTACTACAATGAGCAGTTCTTC
TRBV6-4	TRBJ1-5	17	-	-	CASSDSSLQVTNQPQHF	TGTGCCAGCAGTGATAGTTCCCTCCAGGTAACCAATCAGCCCCAGCATTTT
TRBV5-1	TRBJ2-3	16	TRBD2	-	CASSPAGGRVEDTQYF	TGCGCCAGCAGTCCGGCCGGGGGGAGGGTTGAAGATACGCAGTATTTT
TRBV28	TRBJ2-5	12	-	-	CASSPNSETQYF	TGTGCCAGCAGCCCGAATTCGGAGACCCAGTACTTC
TRBV6-5	TRBJ1-2	14	-	-	CASRNRLAGYGYTF	TGTGCCAGCAGGAACAGGCTAGCAGGCTATGGCTACACCTTC
TRBV7-2	TRBJ1-5	13	TRBD1	once	CASSRDRDQPQHF	TGTGCCAGCAGCCGTGACAGGGACCAGCCCCAGCATTTT
TRBV7-2	TRBJ2-1	15	TRBD2	-	CASSLAVAGANEQFF	TGTGCCAGCAGCTTAGCGGTGGCGGGAGCCAATGAGCAGTTCTTC
TRBV28	TRBJ2-5	15	TRBD1	-	CASSLPGQGGETQYF	TGTGCCAGCAGTTTACCGGGACAGGGTGGGGAGACCCAGTACTTC
TRBV6-5	TRBJ1-2	14	-	-	CASSRQVSNYGYTF	TGTGCCAGCAGTCGACAGGTCTCTAACTATGGCTACACCTTC
TRBV11-2	TRBJ2-5	13	TRBD2	-	CASSPGLEETQYF	TGTGCCAGCAGCCCCGGACTAGAAGAGACCCAGTACTTC